The 32 T cell receptor beta chains in this list originate from one sample, sequenced in a study of T cells after posttransplantation cyclophosphamide. Sampled 1 year posttransplant, controls received myeloablative marrow transplants, methotrexate and a calcineurin inhibitor. The method was immunoSEQ multiplex PCR; TCRdb's version includes in-frame clones alone and lacks a portion of them. The table shows about 15,000 clones, with roughly 80% occurring only once. Source: PBMCs, taken 441 days after allogeneic stem cell transplant with calcineurin inhibitor and methotrexate. Receptors originate from a male patient aged 25 to 39 who received an allogeneic stem cell transplant from an unrelated donor, was CMV-positive, and had acute and chronic GVHD. Some T cells may be provided by the graft donor.

This clone is a singleton in its sample. CDR3 sequence reads: CASSQDGGTNTEAFF. DNA of the CDR3: TGCGCCAGCAGCCAAGATGGAGGGACGAACACTGAAGCTTTCTTT. J is TRBJ1-1 and V is TRBV4-3; a possible D gene is TRBD1 (5 bases). With 0 bases removed from V and 1 base from J, the gap between germline ends came to 9 bases. The length of the CDR3 is 15 residues. Germline V gene sequence: CDR1 LGHNA, CDR2 YSLEER.

The rearrangement joins TRBV9 to TRBJ2-5, with D maybe TRBD2 (5 bases). The J call may be incorrect, as the DNA end agrees better with TRBJ2-7. CDR3 length: 18 residues. The germline V gene encodes CDR1 SGDLS and CDR2 YYNGEE. CDR3 sequence: CASSVSQEVWSPATEQYF. CDR3 in DNA: TGTGCCAGCAGCGTATCCCAGGAGGTCTGGAGCCCCGCGACCGAGCAGTACTTC.

The chain links TRBV5-4 to TRBJ2-2; 10 bases match TRBD2. V lost 5 bases and J lost 4; bases outside the gene matches: 5. CDR1 is SGHNT and CDR2 is YYREEE in the germline V gene (reference sequence). The CDR3 is 15 residues long. The CDR3 loop is CASRLSGRVTGELFF. The CDR3 DNA reads as TGTGCCAGCAGACTGAGCGGGAGGGTCACCGGGGAGCTGTTTTTT.

This chain links TRBV2 with TRBJ1-1, with a possible D match to TRBD1 (6 bases). Per germline, CDR1 SNHLY and CDR2 FYNNEI. V dropped 8 bases and J dropped 1 base, with 8 bases sitting between them. The CDR3 spans 12 residues. This chain's CDR3 is CASPTGNTEAFF. DNA of the CDR3: TGTGCCAGCCCGACAGGGAACACTGAAGCTTTCTTT.

The count of this clone is one. The chain is built from TRBV4-1 and TRBJ2-7; perhaps TRBD2 as D (7 bases). The CDR3 length is 14 residues. CDR1 and CDR2 from the germline V gene are MGHRA and YSYEKL. V was cut by 1 base and J by 7 bases, with 14 bases left in between. The DNA of the CDR3 is TGCGCCAGCAGCCAAGGGGGGGGCCGGTTAGAGCAGTACTTC. Its translation is CASSQGGGRLEQYF.

In the case of this clone: Other DNA sequences of this sample code for an identical CDR3. The rearrangement uses TRBV19 and TRBJ2-7; maybe TRBD2 (5 bases). CDR3 length equals 15 residues. With 1 base removed from V and 0 bases from J, the gap between germline ends came to 10 bases. Germline CDR1 and CDR2: LNHDA and SQIVND (reference sequence). The CDR3 DNA reads as TGTGCCAGTAGTATAGGTGGGAGTGCCTCCTACGAGCAGTACTTC. Its translation: CASSIGGSASYEQYF.

This clone was recorded only once. The V call is TRBV7-2, the J call TRBJ2-7; possible D gene TRBD2, 5 bases. The CDR3 loop spans 13 amino acids. V was shortened by 1 base and J by 7 bases, with 11 bases between the two germline ends. From germline, CDR1 is SGHTA and CDR2 FQGNSA. The CDR3 DNA follows: TGTGCCAGCAGCTTAGTAGGCTCGGGGGAGCAGTACTTC. Translating it yields CASSLVGSGEQYF. Drawing the rest from reference TRBV7-2 and TRBJ2-7, the complete variable domain is GAGVSQSPSNKVTEKGKDVELRCDPISGHTALYWYRQSLGQGLEFLIYFQGNSAPDKSGLPSDRFSAERTGGSVSTLTIQRTQQEDSAVYLCASSLVGSGEQYFGPGTRLTVT.

The chain carries TRBV2 and TRBJ2-1; 9 bases map to TRBD2. Germline CDR1 is SNHLY and CDR2 is FYNNEI. This CDR3 has 16 residues. Trimming at V came to 5 bases and at J to 4 bases, leaving 9 bases not matched to a gene. CDR3: CASSHPGTSRYNEQFF. CDR3 DNA: TGTGCCAGCAGTCATCCCGGGACTAGCCGATACAATGAGCAGTTCTTC.

The rearrangement joins TRBV28 to TRBJ2-5, with 9 bases matching TRBD1. The end of the DNA is better explained by TRBJ2-7, so the J call may be wrong. This CDR3 region has 15 residues. Germline CDR1 is MDHEN and CDR2 is SYDVKM. The CDR3 nucleotides read TGTGCCAGCAGGGGACAGGGTGTTCACTCCTACGAGCAGTACTTC. Translating gives CASRGQGVHSYEQYF.

This chain uses TRBV5-1 with TRBJ1-2; TRBD1 matches 8 bases. In germline, CDR1 is SGHRS, CDR2 YFSETQ. Trimming removed 4 bases from V and 4 bases from J; junction bases left unmatched: 6. CDR3 size: 14 residues. CDR3 coding DNA: TGCGCCAGCAGCCCGACAGGGGATTCCTATGGCTACACCTTC. Translated: CASSPTGDSYGYTF.

This clone has a single count. The chain uses TRBV29-1 and TRBJ1-2; TRBD1 agrees at 10 bases. CDR1 and CDR2 (germline): SQVTM, ANQGSEA. The CDR3 extends over 13 amino acids. J lost 4 bases, V lost 7 bases, and 6 bases had no gene match. The DNA of the CDR3 is TGCAGCGCGGGGACAGGGGCTCTCTATGGCTACACCTTC. Translated: CSAGTGALYGYTF.

The sample holds a few counts of this clone. The chain employs TRBV7-9 and TRBJ2-7, with D hard to call. Trimming took off 7 bases at V and 6 bases at J, with 19 bases between the two ends. This CDR3 is 14 amino acids long. Germline assignment: CDR1 SEHNR and CDR2 FQNEAQ (reference sequence). The CDR3 is CASTLGGGTTEQYF. DNA of the CDR3: TGTGCCAGCACCCTAGGCGGTGGTACTACCGAGCAGTACTTC.

The chain combines TRBV18 with TRBJ1-3, with 9 nucleotides matching TRBD1. Trimming removed 5 bases from V and 7 bases from J; junction bases left unmatched: 9. This CDR3 spans 15 amino acids. Germline V gene data show CDR1 as KGHSH and CDR2 as LQKENI. CDR3 region: CASSNGQGIVNTIYF. The DNA of the CDR3 is TGTGCCAGCTCAAACGGACAGGGGATAGTGAACACCATATATTTT.

V and J are TRBV6-6 and TRBJ1-1; the match to TRBD1 covers 7 bases. CDR1 MNHNY and CDR2 SVGAGI come from the germline V gene (reference sequence). The V gene end was trimmed by 7 bases and the J gene end by 5 bases; junction bases not matched to a gene: 13. This CDR3 is built from 15 residues. The CDR3 nucleotides read TGTGCCAGCACCAAAACTGCGGACAGGATAACTGAAGCTTTCTTT. It yields the protein CASTKTADRITEAFF.

This clone showed up just a few times. This sequence joins TRBV27 and TRBJ2-7; 10 bases match TRBD1. CDR1 is MNHEY and CDR2 is SMNVEV in the germline V gene (reference sequence). This CDR3 contains 13 residues. The V gene end was trimmed by 5 bases and the J gene end by 2 bases; junction bases not matched to a gene: 0. DNA of the CDR3: TGTGCCAGCAGTGACAGGGGGCCCTACGAGCAGTACTTC. Translating it yields CASSDRGPYEQYF.

V is TRBV5-6 and J is TRBJ1-2, with TRBD1 identical over 7 bases. V lost 1 base, J lost 8 bases, and 17 bases stayed unmatched. From germline, CDR1 is SGHDT and CDR2 YYEEEE. The CDR3 spans 17 residues. In DNA form, the CDR3 reads TGTGCCAGCAGCTTGTACAAGAGACCGAGGGGGCAACACGGCTACACCTTC. Encoded protein: CASSLYKRPRGQHGYTF.

The CDR3: CASSVGLREGYEQYF. CDR3 nucleotides: TGTGCCAGCAGCGTAGGATTAAGGGAGGGCTACGAGCAGTACTTC. The chain links TRBV9 to TRBJ2-7; 7 positions match TRBD2. V shed 0 bases and J 3 bases; nucleotides not matched to a gene: 6. In germline, CDR1 is SGDLS, CDR2 YYNGEE. The CDR3 is 15 amino acids.

The chain couples TRBV7-2 to TRBJ2-3, with TRBD2 identical over 8 bases. CDR1 is SGHTA and CDR2 is FQGNSA in the germline V gene. The CDR3 has 16 residues. V shed 5 bases and J 0 bases; nucleotides not matched to a gene: 7. CDR3 sequence: CASSPQGGRSTDTQYF. As DNA, the CDR3 is TGTGCCAGCAGCCCCCAGGGCGGGAGGAGCACAGATACGCAGTATTTT.

This rearrangement joins TRBV9 to TRBJ2-7; 7 bases map to TRBD2. Trimming at V came to 0 bases and at J to 3 bases, leaving 6 bases not matched to a gene. CDR3 length: 15 amino acids. CDR1 and CDR2 from the germline V gene are SGDLS and YYNGEE. CDR3 sequence reads: CASSVAGGTNYEQYF. The DNA of the CDR3 is TGTGCCAGCAGCGTAGCGGGGGGAACTAACTACGAGCAGTACTTC. The variable domain in full, completed from reference TRBV9 and TRBJ2-7, reads DSGVTQTPKHLITATGQRVTLRCSPRSGDLSVYWYQQSLDQGLQFLIQYYNGEERAKGNILERFSAQQFPDLHSELNLSSLELGDSALYFCASSVAGGTNYEQYFGPGTRLTVT.

The rearrangement uses TRBV15 and TRBJ2-2, with 9 bases fitting TRBD1. Losses at the gene ends were 4 bases for V and 15 bases for J; bases not matched to a gene: 12. Germline CDR1 is LNHNV and CDR2 is YYDKDF (reference sequence). The length of the CDR3 is 14 residues. The CDR3 sequence: CATSTSNGRQGVFF. CDR3 DNA sequence: TGTGCCACCAGCACGAGTAATGGGCGACAGGGGGTGTTTTTT. The variable domain in full, with the rest retrieved from reference TRBV15 and TRBJ2-2, is DAMVIQNPRYQVTQFGKPVTLSCSQTLNHNVMYWYQQKSSQAPKLLFHYYDKDFNNEADTPDNFQSRRPNTSFCFLDIRSPGLGDTAMYLCATSTSNGRQGVFFGEGSRLTVL.

The V gene is TRBV2, the J gene TRBJ2-1; 10 nucleotides agree with TRBD2. Germline V gene data show CDR1 as SNHLY and CDR2 as FYNNEI. The CDR3 consists of 17 residues. Germline trimming cut 6 bases from V and 0 bases from J; bases unmatched to any gene: 8. The CDR3 here is CASRQETSGFSYNEQFF. CDR3 DNA sequence: TGTGCCAGCAGGCAAGAGACTAGCGGGTTCTCCTACAATGAGCAGTTCTTC.

This chain joins TRBV27 and TRBJ2-1; 7 nucleotides agree with TRBD1. The V gene end was trimmed by 6 bases and the J gene end by 7 bases; junction bases not matched to a gene: 9. The CDR3 totals 14 residues. Germline CDR1 reads MNHEY; CDR2 reads SMNVEV (reference sequence). CDR3 DNA: TGTGCCAGCAGGCTAGGACAGGCCAGGAATGAGCAGTTCTTC. Translating gives CASRLGQARNEQFF.

About this clone: One junction end does not reproduce the germline sequence, and a read error may be involved. The chain couples TRBV5-4 to TRBJ2-1, with D uncertain. Germline V gene sequence: CDR1 SGHNT, CDR2 YYREEE (reference sequence). This CDR3 has 15 amino acids. This CDR3 is CASSQDRSPYNEQFF. The CDR3 region has the DNA TGCGCCAGCAGCCAAGATAGATCCCCCTACAATGAGCAGTTCTTC.

The chain joins TRBV2 to TRBJ1-2; 9 bases align to TRBD1. V lost 6 bases, J lost 4 bases, and 6 bases stayed unmatched. Germline CDR1 SNHLY, CDR2 FYNNEI. This CDR3 contains 14 residues. The CDR3 reads CASRWTGETYGYTF. For the CDR3, the DNA is TGTGCCAGCAGATGGACAGGGGAGACCTATGGCTACACCTTC.

The V gene is TRBV25-1, the J gene TRBJ2-5, with no clear D. V lost 0 bases and J 2 bases, leaving 7 bases between the germline ends. CDR3 size: 14 residues. Germline CDR1 is MGHDK and CDR2 is SYGVNS. CDR3 region: CASSEYSLQETQYF. The CDR3 DNA reads TGTGCCAGCAGTGAATATTCCTTACAAGAGACCCAGTACTTC.

The chain couples TRBV28 to TRBJ2-1, with TRBD2 matching 14 bases. V shed 4 bases and J 8 bases; nucleotides not matched to a gene: 10. From germline, CDR1 is MDHEN and CDR2 SYDVKM. The CDR3 consists of 17 residues. CDR3 amino acids: CASSSETSGGAGDEQFF. The CDR3 DNA reads TGTGCCAGCAGTTCCGAGACTAGCGGGGGGGCCGGGGATGAGCAGTTCTTC.

The CDR3 region has the DNA TGTGCCAGCAGCCCCAAACTATACCGGGGGACTGAAGCTTTCTTT. Translation gives CASSPKLYRGTEAFF. This chain joins TRBV28 and TRBJ1-1; possible D gene TRBD1, 5 bases. The CDR3 loop spans 15 amino acids. The germline V and J ends were trimmed by 6 bases and 5 bases, with 19 bases remaining between them. CDR1 and CDR2 from the germline V gene are MDHEN and SYDVKM.

This clone was observed a handful of times. In nucleotides, the CDR3 is TGTGCCAGTAGTAATCGCCAGTCCGAAAAACTGTTTTTT. Protein product: CASSNRQSEKLFF. This chain uses TRBV19 with TRBJ1-4; D is unclear. The germline CDR1 and CDR2 sequences are LNHDA and SQIVND (reference sequence). There are 13 residues in the CDR3. The V gene lost 4 bases and the J gene lost 8 bases, with 11 bases spanning the gap.

This chain connects TRBV2 to TRBJ1-4; 9 bases agree with TRBD1. V lost 8 bases, J lost 8 bases, and 9 bases stayed unmatched. Germline CDR1 SNHLY, CDR2 FYNNEI. This CDR3 is built from 14 residues. CDR3 bases: TGTGCCAGCCGTTTGGGACAGGGCCCAGAAAAACTGTTTTTT. Translation: CASRLGQGPEKLFF. The complete variable domain, with remaining parts taken from reference TRBV2 and TRBJ1-4, reads EPEVTQTPSHQVTQMGQEVILRCVPISNHLYFYWYRQILGQKVEFLVSFYNNEISEKSEIFDDQFSVERPDGSNFTLKIRSTKLEDSAMYFCASRLGQGPEKLFFGSGTQLSVL.

This chain links TRBV5-1 with TRBJ2-5; TRBD2 matches at 10 bases. With 2 bases clipped from V and 3 bases from J, the junction kept 4 bases outside the gene matches. The CDR3 has 15 residues. Germline V gives CDR1 SGHRS, CDR2 YFSETQ. CDR3 DNA: TGCGCCAGCAGCTTCCCAGCGGGGGGGGAAGAGACCCAGTACTTC. Amino acid sequence: CASSFPAGGEETQYF. The whole variable domain, remainder taken from reference TRBV5-1 and TRBJ2-5, is KAGVTQTPRYLIKTRGQQVTLSCSPISGHRSVSWYQQTPGQGLQFLFEYFSETQRNKGNFPGRFSGRQFSNSRSEMNVSTLELGDSALYLCASSFPAGGEETQYFGPGTRLLVL.

The chain is built from TRBV19 and TRBJ2-5; 9 bases align to TRBD1. The J call may be in error: the DNA end matches TRBJ2-7 better. CDR3 size: 15 residues. Per germline, CDR1 LNHDA and CDR2 SQIVND (reference sequence). The CDR3 bases are TGTGCCAGTAGTATCCCGGGACAGGGCCCCTACGAGCAGTACTTC. This gives the protein CASSIPGQGPYEQYF.

This clone was seen just once. J is TRBJ1-1 and V is TRBV27; 7 bases map to TRBD1. The trim removed 6 bases at V and 1 base at J, leaving 5 bases unmatched. Germline V gene data show CDR1 as MNHEY and CDR2 as SMNVEV (reference sequence). The CDR3 runs to 14 residues. CDR3 DNA: TGTGCCAGCAGCCGAGACAGGGAGAACACTGAAGCTTTCTTT. Amino acids: CASSRDRENTEAFF.